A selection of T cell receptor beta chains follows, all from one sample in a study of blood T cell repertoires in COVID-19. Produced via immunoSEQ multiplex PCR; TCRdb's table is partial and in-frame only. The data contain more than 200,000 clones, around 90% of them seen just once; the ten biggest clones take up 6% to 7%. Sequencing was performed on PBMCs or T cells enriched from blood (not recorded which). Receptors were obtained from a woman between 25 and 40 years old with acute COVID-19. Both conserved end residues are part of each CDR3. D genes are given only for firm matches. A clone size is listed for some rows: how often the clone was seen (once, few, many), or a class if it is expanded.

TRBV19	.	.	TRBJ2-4	CATKDSIAKNIQYF	TGTGCCACTAAAGACAGTATAGCCAAAAACATTCAGTACTTC
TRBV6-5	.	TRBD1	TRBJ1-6	CASSITGGIIALHF	TGTGCCAGCAGTATCACAGGGGGGATTATTGCCCTCCACTTT
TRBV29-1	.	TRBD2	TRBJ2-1	CSSKLAGAGEQFF	TGCAGCTCGAAACTAGCGGGAGCCGGTGAGCAGTTCTTC
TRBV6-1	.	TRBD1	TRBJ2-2	CASSATGTGKYTGELFF	TGTGCCAGCAGTGCCACCGGGACAGGGAAGTACACCGGGGAGCTGTTTTTT
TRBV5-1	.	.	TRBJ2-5	CASSLDSRTQYF	TGCGCCAGCAGCTTGGATTCTCGGACCCAGTACTTC
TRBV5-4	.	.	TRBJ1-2	CASSQTVPGGGYTF	TGTGCCAGCAGCCAGACAGTTCCTGGCGGTGGCTACACCTTC
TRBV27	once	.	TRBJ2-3	CASSYVGSSPGATDTQYF	TGTGCCAGCAGTTACGTTGGATCTTCACCAGGGGCCACAGATACGCAGTATTTT
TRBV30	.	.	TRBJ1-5	CAWSVASLEPYSNQPQHF	TGTGCCTGGAGTGTTGCCAGTCTAGAACCGTATAGCAATCAGCCCCAGCATTTT
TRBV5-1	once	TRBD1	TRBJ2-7	CASSRGQGVNEQYF	TGCGCCAGCAGCAGGGGACAGGGAGTCAACGAGCAGTACTTC
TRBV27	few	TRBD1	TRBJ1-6	CASSQSGTVNSPLHF	TGTGCCAGCAGTCAGTCCGGGACAGTTAATTCACCCCTCCACTTT
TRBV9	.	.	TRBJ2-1	CASSVEGISYNEQFF	TGTGCCAGCAGCGTAGAGGGGATTTCCTACAATGAGCAGTTCTTC
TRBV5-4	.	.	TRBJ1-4	CASSLDAGGSEKLFF	TGTGCCAGCAGCTTGGATGCTGGGGGGAGTGAAAAACTGTTTTTT
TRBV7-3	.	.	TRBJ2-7	CASSFRYEQYF	TGTGCCAGCAGCTTCCGTTACGAGCAGTACTTC
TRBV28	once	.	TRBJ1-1	CASSQDSAKILSTF	TGTGCCAGCAGTCAGGACAGCGCAAAAATTCTATCCACCTTT
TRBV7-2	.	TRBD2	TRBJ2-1	CASSLGGTSGYNEQFF	TGTGCCAGCAGCTTAGGAGGGACTAGCGGATACAATGAGCAGTTCTTC
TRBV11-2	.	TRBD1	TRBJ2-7	CASRLGQGDLPYEQYF	TGTGCCAGCAGGCTGGGACAGGGTGATTTACCCTACGAGCAGTACTTC
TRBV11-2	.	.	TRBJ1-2	CASSSGQDYGYTF	TGTGCCAGCAGCTCAGGACAAGACTATGGCTACACCTTC
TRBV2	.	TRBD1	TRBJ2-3	CASSLPGQGTDTQYF	TGTGCCAGCAGTTTGCCGGGACAGGGAACAGATACGCAGTATTTT
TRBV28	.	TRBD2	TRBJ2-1	CASSSPSGSPNEQFF	TGTGCCAGCAGTTCCCCTAGCGGGAGCCCCAATGAGCAGTTCTTC
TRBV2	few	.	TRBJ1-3	CASSVPRAGSSGNTIYF	TGTGCCAGCAGTGTCCCGAGGGCAGGCTCCTCTGGAAACACCATATATTTT
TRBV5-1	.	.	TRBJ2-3	CASSLELAADTQYF	TGCGCCAGCAGCTTGGAATTGGCAGCAGATACGCAGTATTTT
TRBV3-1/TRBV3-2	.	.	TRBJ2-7	CASSQVQGYEQYF	TGTGCCAGCAGCCAAGTTCAGGGGTACGAGCAGTACTTC
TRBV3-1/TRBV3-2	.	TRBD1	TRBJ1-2	CASSLRQGAVYGYTF	TGTGCCAGCAGCCTCCGCCAGGGGGCTGTTTATGGCTACACCTTC
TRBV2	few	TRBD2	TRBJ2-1	CASIWAGRDEQFF	TGTGCCAGCATTTGGGCGGGGAGGGATGAGCAGTTCTTC